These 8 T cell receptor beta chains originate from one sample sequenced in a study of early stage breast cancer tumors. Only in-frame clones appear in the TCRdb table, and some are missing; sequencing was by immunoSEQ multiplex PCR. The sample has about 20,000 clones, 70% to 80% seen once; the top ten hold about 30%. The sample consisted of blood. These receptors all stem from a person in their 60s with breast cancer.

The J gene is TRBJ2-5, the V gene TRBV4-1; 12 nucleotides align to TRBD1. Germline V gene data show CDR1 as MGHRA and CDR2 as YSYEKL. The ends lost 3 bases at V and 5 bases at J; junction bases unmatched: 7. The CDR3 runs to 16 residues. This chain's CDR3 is CASSQGQGAGSETQYF. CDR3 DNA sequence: TGCGCCAGCAGCCAGGGACAGGGGGCCGGGTCTGAGACCCAGTACTTC.

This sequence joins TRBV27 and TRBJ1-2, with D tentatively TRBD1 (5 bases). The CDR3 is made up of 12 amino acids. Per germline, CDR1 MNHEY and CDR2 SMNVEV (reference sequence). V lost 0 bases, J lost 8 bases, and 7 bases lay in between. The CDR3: CASSLSGEGYTF. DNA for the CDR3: TGTGCCAGCAGTTTATCGGGGGAAGGCTACACCTTC.

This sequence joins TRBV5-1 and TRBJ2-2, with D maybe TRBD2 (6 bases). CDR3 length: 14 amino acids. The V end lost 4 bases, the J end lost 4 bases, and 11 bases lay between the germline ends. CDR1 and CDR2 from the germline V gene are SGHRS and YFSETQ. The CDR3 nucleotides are TGCGCCAGCAGCGCTACCGGGAGCACCGGGGAGCTGTTTTTT. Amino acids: CASSATGSTGELFF.

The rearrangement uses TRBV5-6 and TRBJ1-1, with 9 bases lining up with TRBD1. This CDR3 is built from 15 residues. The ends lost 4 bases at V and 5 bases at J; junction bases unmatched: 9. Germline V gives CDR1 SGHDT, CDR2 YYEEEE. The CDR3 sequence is CASSNTGTGRTEAFF. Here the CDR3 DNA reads TGTGCCAGCAGCAACACCGGGACAGGGCGGACTGAAGCTTTCTTT.

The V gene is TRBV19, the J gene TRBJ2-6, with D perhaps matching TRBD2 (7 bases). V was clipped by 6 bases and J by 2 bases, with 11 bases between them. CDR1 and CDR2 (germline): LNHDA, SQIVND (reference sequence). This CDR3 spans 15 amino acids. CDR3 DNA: TGTGCCAGTAGGAGGGGGGGCGCTGGGGCCAACGTCCTGACTTTC. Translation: CASRRGGAGANVLTF.

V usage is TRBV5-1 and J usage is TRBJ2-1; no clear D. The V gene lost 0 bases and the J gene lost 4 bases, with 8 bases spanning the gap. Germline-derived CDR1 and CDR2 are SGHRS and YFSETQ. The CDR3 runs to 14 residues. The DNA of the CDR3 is TGCGCCAGCAGCTTGGGGGCGGAATACAATGAGCAGTTCTTC. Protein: CASSLGAEYNEQFF.

CDR3 nucleotides: TGTGCCAGTAGACTAGCGGGTTTCACAGATACGCAGTATTTT. Its protein product is CASRLAGFTDTQYF. The chain employs TRBV19 and TRBJ2-3, with 9 bases lining up with TRBD2. Trimming cost V 6 bases and J 2 bases; bases outside gene matches: 3. The CDR3 consists of 14 residues. CDR1 and CDR2 from the germline V gene are LNHDA and SQIVND (reference sequence).

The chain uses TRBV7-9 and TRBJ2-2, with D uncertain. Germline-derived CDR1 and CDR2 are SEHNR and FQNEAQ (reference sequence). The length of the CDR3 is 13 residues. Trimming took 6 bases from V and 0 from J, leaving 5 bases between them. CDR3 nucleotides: TGTGCCAGCAGAGATACGAACACCGGGGAGCTGTTTTTT. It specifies CASRDTNTGELFF.